What follows are 24 T cell receptor beta chains derived from one specimen sequenced in a study of blood T cell repertoires in COVID-19. Assay used: immunoSEQ multiplex PCR; TCRdb lists only in-frame clones, some missing. The table has roughly 220,000 clones, 70% to 90% seen once. Sequencing used PBMCs or T cells enriched from blood (not recorded which). The receptors derive from a man under 40 with acute COVID-19.

The chain joins TRBV2 to TRBJ2-2; the D is unclear. The CDR3 is 15 residues long. Per germline, CDR1 SNHLY and CDR2 FYNNEI. With 1 base removed from V and 0 bases from J, the gap between germline ends came to 6 bases. CDR3 coding DNA: TGTGCCAGCAGTGAAGGCAGGCCGAACACCGGGGAGCTGTTTTTT. Translation gives CASSEGRPNTGELFF.

V usage is TRBV29-1 and J usage is TRBJ1-2; D ambiguous. V was cut by 5 bases and J by 4 bases, with 8 bases left in between. The CDR3 extends over 11 amino acids. Germline assignment: CDR1 SQVTM and CDR2 ANQGSEA. DNA for the CDR3: TGCAGCGTTAGATCAGGCTATGGCTACACCTTC. It yields the protein CSVRSGYGYTF.

The CDR3 DNA is TGTGCCAGCAGCTCACATCCGGGGCTAGCGGGGGGGCCTGGTGAGCAGTTCTTC. Its translation is CASSSHPGLAGGPGEQFF. The chain carries TRBV9 and TRBJ2-1, with TRBD2 matching 12 bases. The CDR3 is 18 residues long. V gave up 4 bases and J gave up 9 bases; unmatched junction bases: 17. From germline, CDR1 is SGDLS and CDR2 YYNGEE.

At least ten counts were recorded for this clone. The chain has TRBV5-6 and TRBJ1-2; the D is unclear. The CDR3 runs 13 residues. Germline V gives CDR1 SGHDT, CDR2 YYEEEE. The V and J ends lost 3 bases and 4 bases respectively, with 10 bases between them. The DNA of the CDR3 is TGTGCCAGCAGCTCCACATTGGTCTATGGCTACACCTTC. Encoded protein: CASSSTLVYGYTF.

The chain couples TRBV28 to TRBJ1-1; 8 nucleotides align to TRBD1. The germline CDR1 and CDR2 sequences are MDHEN and SYDVKM. Trimming cost V 6 bases and J 5 bases; bases outside gene matches: 8. This CDR3 region has 14 residues. The CDR3 region is CASRTGVAGTEAFF. CDR3 coding DNA: TGTGCCAGCAGGACAGGGGTCGCTGGGACTGAAGCTTTCTTT.

The chain recombines TRBV29-1 with TRBJ1-1, with unresolved D. Trimming took off 3 bases at V and 10 bases at J, with 6 bases between the two ends. Germline-derived CDR1 and CDR2 are SQVTM and ANQGSEA. The CDR3 has 9 amino acids. CDR3: CSVDGGAFF. The CDR3, as DNA: TGCAGCGTTGACGGTGGAGCTTTCTTT.

The rearrangement uses TRBV3-1 (or the pseudogene TRBV3-2) and TRBJ2-7; 10 bases agree with TRBD2. V dropped 4 bases and J dropped 0; count of bases not matched to a gene: 3. This CDR3 region has 15 residues. Germline lookup yields CDR1 LGHDT and CDR2 YNNKEL (reference sequence). The CDR3 region is CASSPLAGSSYEQYF. The CDR3 DNA is TGTGCCAGCAGCCCACTAGCGGGGAGCTCCTACGAGCAGTACTTC.

The chain recombines TRBV6-5 with TRBJ1-6, with 9 bases lining up with TRBD1. The V and J ends lost 10 bases and 14 bases, in that order; junction bases with no gene match: 12. The CDR3 is made up of 13 amino acids. In germline, CDR1 is MNHEY, CDR2 SVGAGI. In DNA form, the CDR3 reads TGTGCCATTCCGGGACAGGGACTATTCACCCTCCACTTT. Translation gives CAIPGQGLFTLHF.

This clone was counted between two and nine times. This chain links TRBV19 with TRBJ2-2, with TRBD1 identical over 8 bases. From germline, CDR1 is LNHDA and CDR2 SQIVND (reference sequence). V shed 3 bases and J 1 base; nucleotides not matched to a gene: 4. CDR3 length equals 16 residues. CDR3: CASSIQGAKNTGELFF. The CDR3 DNA is TGTGCCAGTAGTATCCAGGGGGCAAAGAACACCGGGGAGCTGTTTTTT.

The rearrangement uses TRBV19 and TRBJ1-1, with no clear D. Trimming shortened V by 3 bases and J by 0 bases, and 11 bases separated the two germline ends. From germline, CDR1 is LNHDA and CDR2 SQIVND (reference sequence). The CDR3 covers 15 residues. As DNA, the CDR3 is TGTGCCAGTAGTATGGCCAGGTTCATGAACACTGAAGCTTTCTTT. Protein product: CASSMARFMNTEAFF.

This chain connects TRBV6-5 to TRBJ2-3; D may be TRBD1 (5 bases). The CDR3 is 15 residues long. From germline, CDR1 is MNHEY and CDR2 SVGAGI. Deletions cut 7 bases from V and 0 bases from J, with 14 bases between. The CDR3 DNA sequence: TGTGCCAGCACCTTGAGGCAGGGAAGCACAGATACGCAGTATTTT. Its protein is CASTLRQGSTDTQYF.

This chain links TRBV16 with TRBJ1-1; a weak D match, TRBD1 (6 bases). Trimming stripped 4 bases from V and 4 bases from J, with 16 bases between. CDR3 length: 15 residues. Germline CDR1 is KGHSY and CDR2 is FQNENV. The CDR3 reads CASSPNRERGTEAFF. The CDR3 DNA is TGTGCCAGCAGCCCGAACAGGGAAAGGGGCACTGAAGCTTTCTTT.

V gene TRBV5-6 combines with J gene TRBJ2-3; TRBD2 might be the D (7 bases). The CDR3 sequence is 14 residues long. V lost 3 bases, J lost 6 bases, and 14 bases lay in between. In germline, CDR1 is SGHDT, CDR2 YYEEEE. The CDR3 region is CASSWGTGGDTQYF. The DNA for the CDR3 is TGTGCCAGCAGCTGGGGGACGGGGGGCGATACGCAGTATTTT.

The chain joins TRBV10-2 to TRBJ1-4, with 7 bases lining up with TRBD1. V trimming: 4 bases; J trimming: 8 bases; junction bases outside the gene matches: 7. Germline loops: CDR1 WSHSY, CDR2 SAAADI. The CDR3 loop spans 14 amino acids. The CDR3 is CASSGGQFTEKLFF. The CDR3 DNA sequence: TGCGCCAGCAGTGGGGGACAGTTTACCGAAAAACTGTTTTTT.

V and J are TRBV11-2 and TRBJ1-1; D is perhaps TRBD1 (5 bases). Trimming pared 5 bases from V and 7 bases from J, leaving 11 bases between. The length of the CDR3 is 12 residues. The V gene's germline CDR1 is SGHAT and CDR2 FQNNGV. The DNA of the CDR3 is TGTGCCAGCAGCCTCTGGACAAGTGAAGCTTTCTTT. It codes for CASSLWTSEAFF.

This clone has just one count. This chain uses TRBV7-6 with TRBJ2-1; 7 nucleotides agree with TRBD2. J lost 3 bases, V lost 3 bases, and 5 bases had no gene match. This CDR3 comprises 15 residues. The germline V gene encodes CDR1 SGHVS and CDR2 FNYEAQ. For the CDR3, the DNA is TGTGCCAGCAGCTTCAGCGGGGATGTCTACAATGAGCAGTTCTTC. It is translated as CASSFSGDVYNEQFF.

The V call is TRBV2, the J call TRBJ2-7; 9 bases map to TRBD1. CDR1 and CDR2 (germline): SNHLY, FYNNEI. V trimming: 4 bases; J trimming: 1 base; junction bases outside the gene matches: 2. CDR3 length: 14 residues. For the CDR3, the DNA is TGTGCCAGCAGTGGCGGGACAGGGTCCTACGAGCAGTACTTC. This codes for CASSGGTGSYEQYF.

This clone was seen more than once but under ten times. This rearrangement joins TRBV30 to TRBJ1-4, with a weak D call TRBD1 (6 bases). This CDR3 spans 13 amino acids. The germline V gene has CDR1 GTSNPN and CDR2 SVGIG (reference sequence). Trimming stripped 3 bases from V and 10 bases from J, with 15 bases between. The CDR3 sequence is CAWREQGTGKLFF. The CDR3 DNA reads TGTGCCTGGAGGGAACAGGGAACGGGAAAACTGTTTTTT. Looking up the rest from reference TRBV30 and TRBJ1-4 gives the full variable domain: SQTIHQWPATLVQPVGSPLSLECTVEGTSNPNLYWYRQAAGRGLQLLFYSVGIGQISSEVPQNLSASRPQDRQFILSSKKLLLSDSGFYLCAWREQGTGKLFFGSGTQLSVL.

The chain couples TRBV12-5 to TRBJ2-1; TRBD2 aligns across 12 bases. The V segment lost 4 bases and the J segment 14 bases; nucleotides outside the gene matches: 12. The CDR3 covers 15 residues. Looked up from germline, CDR1 is LGHNT and CDR2 is FRNRAP. The CDR3 loop is CASGSSGGAFTEKFF. In nucleotides, the CDR3 is TGTGCTAGTGGTTCTAGCGGGGGGGCCTTCACCGAAAAGTTCTTC.

The J gene is TRBJ2-3, the V gene TRBV29-1; D is perhaps TRBD2 (5 bases). The CDR3 spans 15 residues. The V gene's germline CDR1 is SQVTM and CDR2 ANQGSEA. Trimming took off 4 bases at V and 2 bases at J, with 16 bases between the two ends. The CDR3 protein is CSVVLAEALTDTQYF. CDR3 sequence (DNA): TGCAGCGTTGTTCTAGCCGAAGCCCTCACAGATACGCAGTATTTT.

The rearrangement joins TRBV5-4 to TRBJ2-7, with D unclear. V lost 4 bases and J lost 0, with 14 bases in between. The germline gives CDR1 SGHNT, CDR2 YYREEE (reference sequence). The length of the CDR3 is 15 residues. In DNA form, the CDR3 reads TGTGCCAGCAGCATATTAACTTTAAACTCCTACGAGCAGTACTTC. Its protein is CASSILTLNSYEQYF.

In regard to this clone: This specimen includes other DNA sequences encoding the same CDR3. J is TRBJ2-3 and V is TRBV12-3 or TRBV12-4, with D tentatively TRBD2 (5 bases). Trimming took off 6 bases at V and 5 bases at J, with 12 bases between the two ends. CDR3 length equals 13 residues. The chain's CDR3 is CASSPAGGDTQYF. The CDR3 nucleotides read TGTGCCAGCAGCCCTGCGGGTGGAGATACGCAGTATTTT.

The rearrangement joins TRBV12-3 or TRBV12-4 to TRBJ2-1; 7 nucleotides agree with TRBD2. The CDR3 has 13 residues. V lost 5 bases and J lost 7; bases outside the gene matches: 5. CDR3 DNA sequence: TGTGCCAGCAGTATGGCCGGGAGGAATGAGCAGTTCTTC. Translation: CASSMAGRNEQFF.

V and J are TRBV6-2 or TRBV6-3 and TRBJ2-7; TRBD1 is a possible D gene (6 bases). The CDR3 length is 15 residues. Trimming left V 6 bases short and J 1 base short, with 16 bases between. Germline V gene sequence: CDR1 MNHEY, CDR2 SVGEGT. CDR3 sequence reads: CASSPAGAISYEQYF. The DNA for the CDR3 is TGTGCCAGCAGCCCAGCAGGGGCGATTTCCTACGAGCAGTACTTC.